This TCR beta chain derives from a study of shared clonotypes between healthy human individuals. Study-wide findings and caveats: It was the few donors that limited the genetic and exposure-history diversity represented. Generally, naive subsets came out with larger estimated richness than memory subsets.

Terminally differentiated effector memory CD45RA+ cells were left out of the naive CD8 fraction, which was CD45RO-negative and positively selected for CCR7. Splitting of each subset's genomic DNA was done evenly across several immunoSEQ plates. The data were produced by immunoSEQ multiplex PCR, yet TCRdb's version contains in-frame clones alone and is incomplete. This sample has millions of clones, with approximately 94% found just once. CDR1 and CDR2 (germline): SGHTA, FQGNSA. The CDR3 is made up of 15 amino acids. V dropped 2 bases and J dropped 5; count of bases not matched to a gene: 9. Regarding this clone: Its antigen is as yet unknown.

The sample was naive CD8+ T cells sorted from blood. The receptor's source is a man between 18 and 35 years old in good health. This chain links TRBV7-2 with TRBJ2-7; 7 nucleotides agree with TRBD2. The CDR3 region is CASSLRSGITHEQYF. In DNA, the CDR3 is TGTGCCAGCAGCTTACGGAGCGGGATAACCCACGAGCAGTACTTC.